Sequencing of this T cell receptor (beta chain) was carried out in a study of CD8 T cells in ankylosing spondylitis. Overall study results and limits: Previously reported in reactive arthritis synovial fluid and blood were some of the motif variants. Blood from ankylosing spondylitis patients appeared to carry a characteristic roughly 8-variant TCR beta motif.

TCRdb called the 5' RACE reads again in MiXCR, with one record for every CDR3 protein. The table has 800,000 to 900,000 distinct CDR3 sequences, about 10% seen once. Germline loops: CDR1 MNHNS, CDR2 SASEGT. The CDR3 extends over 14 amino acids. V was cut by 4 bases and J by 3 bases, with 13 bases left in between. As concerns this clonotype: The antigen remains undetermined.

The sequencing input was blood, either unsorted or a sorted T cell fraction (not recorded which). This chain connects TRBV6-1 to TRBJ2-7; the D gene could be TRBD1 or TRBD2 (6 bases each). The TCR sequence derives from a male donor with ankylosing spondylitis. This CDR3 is CASSVHREDYEQYF. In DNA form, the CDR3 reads TGTGCCAGCAGTGTCCACAGGGAGGACTACGAGCAGTACTTC.